The rows below give T cell receptor beta chains drawn from one sample of a study of blood T cells in healthy people across ages. A single record per CDR3 protein comes from TCRdb applying MiXCR to the 5' RACE reads. The data show fewer than 1.5 million distinct CDR3 sequences, roughly 40% seen once. The specimen was blood. All receptors derive from a woman under 30 in good health. Each CDR3 is given with its conserved first and last residue. The order of the fields is D gene, J gene, V gene, clone size, CDR3 DNA, CDR3 protein. The D gene is left open where the match is weak. Some rows mark clone size as missing; the rest say once, few, many or name a class of expanded clone.

>TRBD2|TRBJ2-1|TRBV12-3/TRBV12-4|NA
TGTGCCAGCAGCCTCCCTAGCGGGAGGAGGAATGAGCAGTTCTTC
CASSLPSGRRNEQFF
>NA|TRBJ2-7|TRBV28|NA
TGTGCCAGCAGTAACTACAGGGGGGGCTGCGAGCAGTACTTC
CASSNYRGGCEQYF
>NA|TRBJ1-1|TRBV12-5|NA
TGTGCTAGTGGTACCACAGGGAACACTGAAGCTTTCTTT
CASGTTGNTEAFF
>NA|TRBJ1-5|TRBV5-1|NA
TGCGCCAGCAGCGTGTCGGGGCAAGGCGGACAGCCCCAGCATTTT
CASSVSGQGGQPQHF
>NA|TRBJ2-6|TRBV20-1|NA
TGCAGTGCCAGATCCGAGTCTGGGGCCAACGTCCTGACTTTC
CSARSESGANVLTF
>NA|TRBJ2-6|TRBV29-1|NA
TGCAGCGTTGAGGACAACAACAACGTCCTGACTTTC
CSVEDNNNVLTF
>NA|TRBJ2-7|TRBV3-1|NA
TGTGCCAGCAGCCAAGGGTCTCGGGGCGAGCAGTACTTC
CASSQGSRGEQYF
>NA|TRBJ2-5|TRBV5-1|NA
TGCGCCAGCGGCCCCTCCCCGGACCATTTTCAAGAGACCCAGTACTTC
CASGPSPDHFQETQYF
>NA|TRBJ2-3|TRBV9|few
TGTGCCAGCAACGGGGGACTCCTCCCGGAAGATACGCAGTATTTT
CASNGGLLPEDTQYF
>NA|TRBJ1-2|TRBV7-8|few
TGTGCCAGCACCCCCAGAAGGGCCGGAAACAACTATGGCTACACCTTC
CASTPRRAGNNYGYTF
>TRBD2|TRBJ2-3|TRBV20-1|NA
TGCAGTGGCTTAGCGGGGGCCTCCACAGATACGCAGTATTTT
CSGLAGASTDTQYF
>NA|TRBJ2-7|TRBV25-1|NA
TGTGTCAGCGGGCGACAGGAATCCTACGAGCAGTACTTC
CVSGRQESYEQYF
>NA|TRBJ2-3|TRBV20-1|NA
TGCAGTGCTAGATCCCCGAGCACAGATGCGCAGTATTTT
CSARSPSTDAQYF
>NA|TRBJ2-1|TRBV7-2|NA
TGTGCCAGCAGCTTAGTCGGGGGCCTTAACAATGAGCAGTTCTTC
CASSLVGGLNNEQFF
>NA|TRBJ2-3|TRBV20-1|NA
TGCAGTGGCCGGCTGGGCCTCACAGATACGCAGTATTTT
CSGRLGLTDTQYF
>NA|TRBJ2-6|TRBV20-1|NA
TGCAGTGCTAGGGAAGGGACTGGGGCCAACGTCCTGACTTTC
CSAREGTGANVLTF
>NA|TRBJ2-1|TRBV7-3|few
TGTGCCAGCAGCTTAATGGAGGCCTACAATGAGCAGTTCTTC
CASSLMEAYNEQFF
>NA|TRBJ2-5|TRBV7-2|few
TGTGCCAGCAGCCCCCCCCCAGAAGAGACCCAGTACTTC
CASSPPPEETQYF
>NA|TRBJ2-7|TRBV5-1|few
TGCGCCAGCAGCTTGGCGGGGACTGATATGTTCGACGAGCAGTACTTC
CASSLAGTDMFDEQYF
>NA|TRBJ2-1|TRBV4-1|few
TGCGCCAGCAGCCAAGTTACAGGGCCCAATGAGCAGTTCTTC
CASSQVTGPNEQFF
>NA|TRBJ2-5|TRBV14|few
TGTGCCAGCAGCCAAGATCGATACAGCCCGAACCTCCAAGAGACCCAGTACTTC
CASSQDRYSPNLQETQYF
>NA|TRBJ1-2|TRBV27|few
TGTGCCAGCAGTGACCACCCAAGGGATGGCTACACCTTC
CASSDHPRDGYTF
>TRBD1|TRBJ1-6|TRBV10-3|few
TGTGCCATCAGTGATTCCGGACAGGGCAATTCACCCCTCCACTTT
CAISDSGQGNSPLHF
>TRBD2|TRBJ2-1|TRBV3-1|NA
TGTGCCAGCAGCCAAGGTAGCGGGAGATTCAATGAGCAGTTCTTC
CASSQGSGRFNEQFF
>NA|TRBJ1-1|TRBV25-1|few
TGTGCCAGCAGTGTAGGGACACTGAACACTGAAGCTTTCTTT
CASSVGTLNTEAFF
>NA|TRBJ2-3|TRBV10-3|few
TGTGCCACATGGGCCTCCGACCTCACAGATACGCAGTATTTT
CATWASDLTDTQYF
>TRBD2|TRBJ2-1|TRBV20-1|few
TGCAGTGCTAGAGACCTAGCGGCGAGCTCCTACAATGAGCAGTTCTTC
CSARDLAASSYNEQFF
>NA|TRBJ2-5|TRBV30|NA
TGTGCCTGGAGTAGGGGCCAGGGGACCCAGTACTTC
CAWSRGQGTQYF
>NA|TRBJ2-7|TRBV5-6|NA
TGTGCCAGCAGCCGGCGACAGGAAACCTCCTACGAGCAGTACTTC
CASSRRQETSYEQYF
>TRBD2|TRBJ2-1|TRBV12-3/TRBV12-4|few
TGTGCCAGCAGCTTTAATAGCGGGGGGTCAAATGAGCAGTTCTTC
CASSFNSGGSNEQFF
>TRBD2|TRBJ2-1|TRBV5-1|few
TGCGCCAGCAGCTTGGCACCACTAGCGGGATCCGAGCAGTTCTTC
CASSLAPLAGSEQFF
>TRBD1|TRBJ2-5|TRBV7-2|few
TGTGCCAGCAGCTTAGGGCGACAGGGTGCGAGGGAGACCCAGTACTTC
CASSLGRQGARETQYF
>NA|TRBJ1-2|TRBV20-1|few
TGCAGTGCAGGTCCTCTAGTGGGCTATGGCTACACCTTC
CSAGPLVGYGYTF
>NA|TRBJ1-1|TRBV5-1|many
TGCGCCAGCAGCTTGTCGGGGGGCTACACTGAAGCTTTCTTT
CASSLSGGYTEAFF